The TCR beta chain under discussion was sequenced for a study of blood T cell repertoires in COVID-19. Clones were read by immunoSEQ multiplex PCR, and TCRdb kept only the in-frame ones, dropping some. Altogether 65,000 to 80,000 clones are present, roughly four fifths being singletons, with the ten largest covering 21%. V lost 3 bases to trimming and J lost 7 bases, with 15 bases between them. The V gene's germline CDR1 is MNHEY and CDR2 SMNVEV (reference sequence). CDR3 size: 15 residues. This clone was seen just once. Sequences were obtained from peripheral blood. This chain uses TRBV27 with TRBJ1-4; a possible D gene is TRBD1 (5 bases). This TCR was recovered from a human donor in a cohort sampled during active COVID-19. CDR3: CASSFSAGFGEKLFF. In DNA form, the CDR3 reads TGTGCCAGCAGTTTCTCCGCAGGGTTCGGTGAAAAACTGTTTTTT.